This T cell receptor (beta chain) was obtained from a study of CD8 T cells in Susac syndrome (dated by TCRdb to the late 2010s). Some background on the complete study: Whether CD8+ T cell activation and differentiation in Susac syndrome was antigen driven was tested using repertoire sequencing. The clonality of the CD8+ T cell repertoire was compared across over 9 healthy donors, about 14 Susac syndrome patients and under 18 multiple sclerosis patients.

High-throughput TCR beta sequencing profiled peripheral blood CD8+ and CD4+ T cells from healthy donors, Susac syndrome patients and multiple sclerosis patients. The multiple sclerosis controls were treatment-naive patients who had stable or active relapsing-remitting disease and met the revised McDonald criteria. Bulk CD8+ and CD4+ T cells were purified by magnetic negative isolation, while CD8+ TEMRA cells were enriched using FACS. Blood was drawn into EDTA tubes, processed within 24 hours, and PBMCs were isolated by density gradient centrifugation. PBMCs destined for TCR sequencing were cryopreserved in liquid nitrogen and later thawed in a 37 °C water bath. Purity of sorted or isolated CD4+, CD8+ and CD8+ TEMRA cells was at least 90%. Concerning this clonotype itself: What this receptor recognizes is not known. No base-level quality is on record; no much larger clone is a single base apart.

RNA was extracted with the RNeasy kit and 0.5 to 1 ug was reverse transcribed using random hexamers. TCR beta CDR3 regions were amplified with the immunoSEQ multiplex PCR assay covering 54 Vbeta and 13 Jbeta segments. Bias from PCR amplification was corrected by using a synthetic template baseline for primer optimization and for computational correction. In the paper's pipeline: Reads were annotated to V, D and J genes per IMGT and analyzed with immunoSEQ Analyzer, keeping only productive sequences. Clonality was computed as one minus Shannon entropy normalized by log2 of the number of productive unique sequences. For each patient and control, public and private clones were evaluated within the 100 most prevalent clones. Susac-specific clones were defined as absent from healthy and MS cohorts, around 1,000 published viral clones and other ImmuneACCESS disease sequences. TCRdb redid the processing of the public reads, applying fastp at Q25 and MiXCR, and retained in-frame beta chains. One record per CDR3 amino acid sequence lists the most common genes and DNA. TCRdb's processing, not the study's, gives the V and J calls here. The sample includes approximately 130,000 distinct CDR3 sequences, with 90% to 95% observed a single time. The leading ten clones occupy around 0.24% of the sample.

Trimming costs V 7 bases and J 5 bases, and their ends lie 17 bases apart. From its cysteine to its phenylalanine, the CDR3 spans 13 amino acids. Only the CDR3 DNA is retained, 39 bases long and in frame from the first base. CDR1 and CDR2 (SQVTM, ANQGSEA) derive from the germline V gene. The full study reports these points: The number of individuals in the TCR sequencing and HLA analysis was recognized as being relatively small.

The receptor comes from a human donor with multiple sclerosis. Sequenced material: CD8+ T cells from PBMCs. Recombination linked TRBV29-1 to TRBJ1-1; matching of 6 bases hints at TRBD1 as the D gene. The DNA sequence is given as TGCAGCGGTGGAGCACAGGGTTGGACTGAAGCTTTCTTT. It codes for CSGGAQGWTEAFF.